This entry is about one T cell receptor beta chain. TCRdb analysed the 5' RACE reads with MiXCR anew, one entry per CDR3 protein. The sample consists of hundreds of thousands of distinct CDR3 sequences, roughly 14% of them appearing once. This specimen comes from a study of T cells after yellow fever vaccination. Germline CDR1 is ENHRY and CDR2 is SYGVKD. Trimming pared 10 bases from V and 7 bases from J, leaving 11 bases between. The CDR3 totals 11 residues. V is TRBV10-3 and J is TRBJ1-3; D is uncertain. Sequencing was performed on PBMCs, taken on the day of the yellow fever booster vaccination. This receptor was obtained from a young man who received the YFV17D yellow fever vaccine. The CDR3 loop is CATENYNTIYF. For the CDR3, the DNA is TGTGCCACCGAAAACTATAACACCATATATTTT.